The 4 T cell receptor beta chains in this list originate from one sample, sequenced in a study of blood T cell repertoires in COVID-19. Method: immunoSEQ multiplex PCR; TCRdb's copy keeps in-frame clones and lacks some. The sample includes 470,000 or so clones, 87% of them seen just once. Sequencing was carried out using PBMCs or T cells enriched from blood (not recorded which). The origin of the receptors is a young woman with acute COVID-19.

The gene calls are TRBV2 and TRBJ1-2, with D unresolved. Germline lookup yields CDR1 SNHLY and CDR2 FYNNEI. The CDR3 is 12 residues long. The V gene lost 0 bases and the J gene lost 7 bases, with 6 bases spanning the gap. CDR3 DNA sequence: TGTGCCAGCAGTGAAGCGCAGGTTGGCTACACCTTC. Residues: CASSEAQVGYTF. The whole variable domain, filled in from reference TRBV2 and TRBJ1-2, reads EPEVTQTPSHQVTQMGQEVILRCVPISNHLYFYWYRQILGQKVEFLVSFYNNEISEKSEIFDDQFSVERPDGSNFTLKIRSTKLEDSAMYFCASSEAQVGYTFGSGTRLTVV.

The J gene is TRBJ1-1, the V gene TRBV11-2; TRBD1 might be the D (6 bases). CDR3 size: 14 residues. Trimming left V 5 bases short and J 1 base short, with 11 bases between. CDR1 is SGHAT, CDR2 FQNNGV, per germline. The DNA for the CDR3 is TGTGCCAGCAGCCCGCAACAGGGGAACACTGAAGCTTTCTTT. Its protein product is CASSPQQGNTEAFF.

This sequence joins TRBV7-2 and TRBJ2-7; 7 bases match TRBD1. Per the germline V gene, CDR1 is SGHTA and CDR2 is FQGNSA. Trimming at V came to 5 bases and at J to 3 bases, leaving 7 bases not matched to a gene. This CDR3 has 14 amino acids. The CDR3 here is CASSPGTANYEQYF. The CDR3 DNA reads as TGTGCCAGCAGCCCCGGGACAGCAAACTACGAGCAGTACTTC.

This rearrangement joins TRBV28 to TRBJ2-7; the D is unclear. CDR1 and CDR2 from the germline V gene are MDHEN and SYDVKM. The CDR3 is made up of 14 amino acids. Between the trimmed V and J ends, which lost 1 base and 2 bases, there was a span of 9 bases. DNA for the CDR3: TGTGCCAGCAGTTTATCGGGTCGTACCTACGAGCAGTACTTC. Protein sequence: CASSLSGRTYEQYF.